The 31 T cell receptor beta chains reported below all come from one sample, sequenced in a study of T cells in Graves' hyperthyroidism and ophthalmopathy. Researchers amplified the TCR beta CDR3 regions from RNA transcripts. The study used the HTBI primer set for a first-round RT-PCR of the TCR CDR3. TCRdb reprocessed the multiplex PCR reads via MiXCR and lists one record per CDR3 protein. This table holds about 540,000 distinct CDR3 sequences, 40% to 55% found once. The specimen sequenced was peripheral blood or thyroid tissue (not recorded which). The origin of the receptors is a woman in her late teens or twenties with Graves' hyperthyroidism.

The chain employs TRBV25-1 and TRBJ2-1, with D maybe TRBD2 (5 bases). Trimming took off 8 bases at V and 8 bases at J, with 13 bases between the two ends. CDR3 length: 12 residues. CDR1 is MGHDK and CDR2 is SYGVNS in the germline V gene. CDR3 in DNA: TGTGCCAGCGGTACTAGTTTCGATGAGCAGTTCTTC. Amino acid sequence: CASGTSFDEQFF.

The chain couples TRBV10-3 to TRBJ2-7; TRBD2 agrees at 12 bases. V trimming: 10 bases; J trimming: 7 bases; junction bases outside the gene matches: 11. The CDR3 totals 14 residues. CDR1 ENHRY and CDR2 SYGVKD come from the germline V gene. Here the CDR3 DNA reads TGTGCCACCAAACGACTAGCGGGAGCGCCAGAGCAGTACTTC. Its protein product is CATKRLAGAPEQYF.

This clonotype was found many times. This chain connects TRBV29-1 to TRBJ2-5, with a tentative D call TRBD1 (7 bases). V lost 1 base, J lost 4 bases, and 16 bases lay in between. CDR1 and CDR2 (germline): SQVTM, ANQGSEA. The CDR3 sequence is 15 residues long. The CDR3 DNA follows: TGCAGCGTTGAAGCCAAGACAGGGACTCTAGAGACCCAGTACTTC. This encodes CSVEAKTGTLETQYF. Full variable domain (outside the CDR3, taken from reference TRBV29-1 and TRBJ2-5): SAVISQKPSRDICQRGTSLTIQCQVDSQVTMMFWYRQQPGQSLTLIATANQGSEATYESGFVIDKFPISRPNLTFSTLTVSNMSPEDSSIYLCSVEAKTGTLETQYFGPGTRLLVL.

Worth noting for this clonotype: One base away lies a much larger clone, so this may be a sequencing read error. This chain links TRBV5-1 with TRBJ2-2; D gene ambiguous. Trimming stripped 0 bases from V and 7 bases from J, with 4 bases between. The CDR3 runs 12 residues. Germline V gene lookup returns CDR1 SGHRS and CDR2 YFSETQ. The CDR3 sequence is CASSLDLGELFF. The CDR3 coding sequence is TGCGCCAGCAGCTTGGACCTCGGGGAGCTGTTTTTT.

This clonotype is a singleton in its sample. The chain is built from TRBV15 and TRBJ1-2, with D tentatively TRBD1 (5 bases). The CDR3 has 11 residues. V was shortened by 7 bases and J by 7 bases, with 10 bases between the two germline ends. The germline CDR1 and CDR2 sequences are LNHNV and YYDKDF (reference sequence). For the CDR3, the DNA is TGTGCCACCACCCCCGGGGCTGGCTACACCTTC. It specifies CATTPGAGYTF.

In its sample, this clonotype was seen many times. The gene calls are TRBV24-1 and TRBJ2-5; perhaps TRBD2 as D (6 bases). V lost 3 bases and J lost 7, with 8 bases in between. This CDR3 has 12 amino acids. Per germline, CDR1 KGHDR and CDR2 SFDVKD. This chain's CDR3 is CATSDPGRTQYF. CDR3 coding DNA: TGTGCCACCAGTGATCCCGGGAGGACCCAGTACTTC.

This clonotype has only one observation. The chain joins TRBV10-3 to TRBJ1-5, with a weak D call TRBD1 (6 bases). The CDR3 runs to 16 residues. Germline lookup yields CDR1 ENHRY and CDR2 SYGVKD. Between the trimmed V and J ends, which lost 10 bases and 14 bases, there was a span of 33 bases. CDR3 residues: CATSGLAGGMGAYEHF. CDR3 DNA sequence: TGTGCCACCTCAGGACTAGCGGGAGGGATGGGGGCCTACGAGCATTTT.

V usage is TRBV4-1 and J usage is TRBJ2-5; 10 positions match TRBD1. Germline V gives CDR1 MGHRA, CDR2 YSYEKL. The CDR3 totals 14 residues. Trimming at V came to 4 bases and at J to 5 bases, leaving 4 bases not matched to a gene. The CDR3 is CASSPDRGRETQYF. Written as DNA, the CDR3 is TGCGCCAGCAGCCCAGACAGGGGGCGTGAGACCCAGTACTTC.

There are many counts of this clonotype. The rearrangement uses TRBV20-1 and TRBJ1-1; D gene ambiguous. The germline V gene has CDR1 DFQATT and CDR2 SNEGSKA (reference sequence). The V gene lost 0 bases and the J gene lost 3 bases, with 8 bases spanning the gap. The CDR3 runs to 13 residues. The CDR3 DNA reads TGCAGTGCTAGAGACGACGGTTACACTGAAGCTTTCTTT. This codes for CSARDDGYTEAFF.

This clonotype came up many times. V is TRBV7-9 and J is TRBJ2-7; D is unresolved. V shed 4 bases and J shed 6 bases, with 19 bases lying between them. Germline V lookup: CDR1 SEHNR, CDR2 FQNEAQ (reference sequence). The CDR3 covers 15 residues. In nucleotides, the CDR3 is TGTGCCAGCAGCTCTGCTTTATGGGCTATGGGCGAGCAGTACTTC. This encodes CASSSALWAMGEQYF.

With regard to this clonotype: A much larger clonotype is one base distant, so this may be a read error. The chain links TRBV12-3 or TRBV12-4 to TRBJ1-5; D call uncertain. Trimming stripped 6 bases from V and 8 bases from J, with 14 bases between. CDR3 length: 13 amino acids. The CDR3: CASRLREWKPQHF. In DNA form, the CDR3 reads TGTGCCAGCAGGTTAAGGGAATGGAAGCCCCAGCATTTT.

This rearrangement joins TRBV5-1 to TRBJ2-7; 12 nucleotides align to TRBD2. The germline V gene encodes CDR1 SGHRS and CDR2 YFSETQ. V was clipped by 0 bases and J by 4 bases; unmatched bases: 14. The CDR3 consists of 19 residues. CDR3 region: CASSLVPSGRAGGSYEQYF. The CDR3, as DNA: TGCGCCAGCAGCTTGGTGCCTAGCGGGAGGGCCGGAGGGAGTTACGAGCAGTACTTC.

In this sample, this clonotype turned up a few times. The chain combines TRBV29-1 with TRBJ1-2, with D perhaps matching TRBD1 (5 bases). This CDR3 contains 11 residues. CDR1 is SQVTM and CDR2 is ANQGSEA in the germline V gene. Trimming left V 5 bases short and J 5 bases short, with 9 bases between. The CDR3 region is CSVRAGYGYTF. The CDR3 DNA sequence: TGCAGCGTTAGGGCAGGGTATGGCTACACCTTC.

This clonotype came up a few times. The chain has TRBV5-1 and TRBJ2-2; D uncertain. The CDR3 covers 15 residues. Germline CDR1 and CDR2: SGHRS and YFSETQ. Trimming took 2 bases from V and 7 from J, leaving 15 bases between them. CDR3: CASSLMSPYGGELFF. The CDR3 nucleotides read TGCGCCAGCAGCTTAATGAGTCCCTACGGCGGGGAGCTGTTTTTT.

This clonotype was seen repeatedly, ten times or more. V is TRBV29-1 and J is TRBJ1-4, with D tentatively TRBD1 (5 bases). The germline CDR1 and CDR2 sequences are SQVTM and ANQGSEA. Trimming shortened V by 7 bases and J by 5 bases, and 17 bases separated the two germline ends. The CDR3 covers 14 residues. The CDR3 DNA reads as TGCAGCGCCGAAGGGGCAGGGATCAATGAAAAACTGTTTTTT. Residues: CSAEGAGINEKLFF.

With respect to this clonotype: At one end the junction does not follow the germline gene, possibly because of a read error. V and J are TRBV2 and TRBJ2-7, with 11 bases fitting TRBD2. The CDR3 has 15 amino acids. CDR1 is SNHLY, CDR2 FYNNEI, per germline. Here the CDR3 reads CASRITSGRTDTQYF. The CDR3 DNA sequence: TGTGCCAGCAGGATCACTAGCGGGAGAACAGATACGCAGTATTTC. Variable domain in full (rest from reference TRBV2 and TRBJ2-7): EPEVTQTPSHQVTQMGQEVILRCVPISNHLYFYWYRQILGQKVEFLVSFYNNEISEKSEIFDDQFSVERPDGSNFTLKIRSTKLEDSAMYFCASRITSGRTDTQYFGPGTRLTVT.

This clonotype was observed a single time. Since a much larger clone is just one base distant, this may be a read error. The genes are TRBV10-3 and TRBJ2-7; D is uncertain. Looked up from germline, CDR1 is ENHRY and CDR2 is SYGVKD. This CDR3 contains 14 residues. CDR3 bases: TGTGCCAGCAGTGCAGACTCGATCTCCTACGGGCAGTACTTC. Encoded protein: CASSADSISYGQYF.

The sample holds many counts of this clonotype. V usage is TRBV4-2 and J usage is TRBJ2-5; no reliable D call. This CDR3 contains 14 residues. CDR1 and CDR2 (germline): LGHNA, YNFKEQ. Trimming left V 1 base short and J 1 base short, with 7 bases between. The CDR3 protein is CASSQVAFQETQYF. The CDR3, as DNA: TGTGCCAGCAGCCAAGTGGCTTTCCAAGAGACCCAGTACTTC.

Regarding this clonotype: No conserved phenylalanine or tryptophan is present at the end of the CDR3, so a read error is the likely explanation. The DNA is omitted, as the CDR3 cannot be located on it reliably, and the CDR3 follows TCRdb's listing. This chain uses TRBV29-1 with TRBJ2-7; TRBD2, the D gene given by the table, was not confirmed from the DNA. Germline V gene lookup returns CDR1 SQVTM and CDR2 ANQGSEA. The CDR3 sequence runs 9 residues, both termini included. CDR3: CSVVAGSGS.

This clonotype has a count of ten or more. The chain couples TRBV7-2 to TRBJ2-7; 8 nucleotides agree with TRBD2. The CDR3 loop spans 13 amino acids. The trim removed 4 bases at V and 3 bases at J, leaving 2 bases unmatched. The germline CDR1 and CDR2 sequences are SGHTA and FQGNSA. CDR3 residues: CASSYSGIYEQYF. CDR3 bases: TGTGCCAGCAGCTATAGCGGGATCTACGAGCAGTACTTC.

This clonotype was observed at least ten times. The chain couples TRBV5-1 to TRBJ2-2; D is unresolved. The CDR3 covers 13 residues. The germline V gene encodes CDR1 SGHRS and CDR2 YFSETQ. The ends were cut back, 5 bases at V and 1 base at J, with 6 bases in the middle. The CDR3 region has the DNA TGCGCCAGCAGGGACGAGAACACCGGGGAGCTGTTTTTT. Protein: CASRDENTGELFF.

The genes are TRBV25-1 and TRBJ1-2; a possible D gene is TRBD1 (5 bases). The CDR3 extends over 14 amino acids. Trimming pared 3 bases from V and 7 bases from J, leaving 15 bases between. CDR1 MGHDK and CDR2 SYGVNS come from the germline V gene. The CDR3 bases are TGTGCCAGCAGTGACTGCGGCGGGGCGCGTGGCTACACCTTC. It specifies CASSDCGGARGYTF.

V is TRBV10-3 and J is TRBJ2-5, with D hard to call. The CDR3 sequence is 14 residues long. The germline V and J ends were trimmed by 2 bases and 2 bases, with 9 bases remaining between them. In germline, CDR1 is ENHRY, CDR2 SYGVKD. The CDR3 loop is CAISERWEQETQYF. As DNA, the CDR3 is TGTGCCATCAGTGAGCGGTGGGAACAAGAGACCCAGTACTTC.

This rearrangement joins TRBV2 to TRBJ1-2, with 7 positions matching TRBD1. Per germline, CDR1 SNHLY and CDR2 FYNNEI. The J segment lost 2 bases and the V segment lost 3 bases, leaving 3 bases of the junction unmatched. The CDR3 length is 14 residues. CDR3 nucleotides: TGTGCCAGCAGTGACGGGACAGCGAACTATGGCTACACCTTC. Residues: CASSDGTANYGYTF.

This clonotype was picked up many times. This chain joins TRBV20-1 and TRBJ1-4; D perhaps matches TRBD1 (5 bases). The CDR3 extends over 14 amino acids. The germline V and J ends were trimmed by 0 bases and 7 bases, with 12 bases remaining between them. Germline V gives CDR1 DFQATT, CDR2 SNEGSKA (reference sequence). CDR3 in amino acids: CSARDQSRAEKLFF. CDR3 DNA sequence: TGCAGTGCTAGAGATCAGAGCAGGGCTGAAAAACTGTTTTTT.

The CDR3 loop is CSVGLAGALGYTF. CDR3 bases: TGCAGCGTGGGACTAGCGGGAGCATTGGGCTACACCTTC. The chain links TRBV29-1 to TRBJ1-2; tentative D call: TRBD1 (5 bases). The CDR3 spans 13 residues. In germline, CDR1 is SQVTM, CDR2 ANQGSEA. V lost 6 bases and J lost 8, with 19 bases in between.

This clonotype appeared many times. This chain links TRBV29-1 with TRBJ2-7; 9 bases map to TRBD1. This CDR3 is 14 amino acids long. After removal of 6 bases from V and 3 bases from J, the junction contained 9 bases not matched to a gene. The germline V gene encodes CDR1 SQVTM and CDR2 ANQGSEA. CDR3 in DNA: TGCAGCGTGGGTACCGGGACAGGGTTCTACGAGCAGTACTTC. Its translation is CSVGTGTGFYEQYF.

The rearrangement joins TRBV28 to TRBJ1-1; tentatively, D is TRBD1 (5 bases). The CDR3 sequence is 15 residues long. Looked up from germline, CDR1 is MDHEN and CDR2 is SYDVKM. With 5 bases removed from V and 0 bases from J, the gap between germline ends came to 13 bases. The CDR3: CASSTWAGMNTEAFF. As DNA, the CDR3 is TGTGCCAGCAGTACCTGGGCAGGGATGAACACTGAAGCTTTCTTT.

This clonotype was detected many times. The CDR3: CASSQTGYKGWTEAFF. CDR3 sequence (DNA): TGTGCCAGCAGCCAGACAGGCTACAAGGGTTGGACTGAAGCTTTCTTT. The chain uses TRBV7-2 and TRBJ1-1; D possibly corresponds to TRBD1 (6 bases). This CDR3 comprises 16 residues. Trimming cost V 5 bases and J 5 bases, with 21 bases left between them. Germline lookup yields CDR1 SGHTA and CDR2 FQGNSA.

V gene TRBV9 combines with J gene TRBJ1-6; 10 bases are a match to TRBD1. CDR1 is SGDLS and CDR2 is YYNGEE in the germline V gene. V trimming: 4 bases; J trimming: 7 bases; junction bases outside the gene matches: 5. The CDR3 is 15 amino acids. This CDR3 is CASSSGQGTNSPLHF. CDR3 in DNA: TGTGCCAGCAGCTCGGGACAGGGGACCAATTCACCCCTCCACTTT.

The CDR3 nucleotides are TGCAGTGCTAGAGATTGGACTAGCGGGGACAATGAGCAGTTCTTC. Translating it yields CSARDWTSGDNEQFF. The chain employs TRBV20-1 and TRBJ2-1, with TRBD2 matching over 12 bases. This CDR3 is built from 15 residues. Germline V gives CDR1 DFQATT, CDR2 SNEGSKA (reference sequence). J gave up 5 bases and V 0 bases, and 2 bases lay outside the gene matches.